The sequence of this TCR beta chain was determined in a study of graft-versus-host responses after intestinal transplantation. Here immunoSEQ multiplex PCR was the method, and the copy in TCRdb shows in-frame clones only, minus some. The repertoire holds tens of thousands of clones, about 94% seen once, with around 0.53% in the top ten. As for this clone: Its antigen is unidentified.

Overall study findings and caveats: Allografts from individuals with graft-donor T cell macrochimerism displayed high graft-versus-host to host-versus-graft clonal ratios.

The CDR3 covers 15 residues. The trim removed 6 bases at V and 2 bases at J, leaving 11 bases unmatched. The germline V gene encodes CDR1 SGHDT and CDR2 YYEEEE. The input for sequencing was unstimulated CD8+ T cells sorted from spleen or lymph node cells, taken before intestinal transplant. This clonotype originated in a human donor who received an intestinal transplant. The V call is TRBV5-6, the J call TRBJ2-7; 7 nucleotides line up with TRBD1. The CDR3 DNA follows: TGTGCCAGCAACGATAAAACAGGGGTCGCCTACGAGCAGTACTTC. It yields the protein CASNDKTGVAYEQYF.